The clone carrying this TCR beta chain has only one observation. This sample was included in a study of blood T cell repertoires in COVID-19. The wider study: COVID-19 samples from acute and convalescent phases originated in the United States, Italy and Spain. T cells, B-cell-depleted T cells, or PBMCs provided the cDNA or gDNA that served as material.

In the original workflow: Amplified reference gene primers provided the basis for estimating nucleated cell counts. Sequencing was performed with immunoSEQ multiplex PCR; in TCRdb, only in-frame clones are kept and a portion is missing. The V and J calls and clone size are taken from that table; D and trimming were inferred from the DNA. This table holds some 48,000 clones, approximately 90% found once. Germline loops: CDR1 SGDLS, CDR2 YYNGEE. The CDR3 runs 17 residues. V lost 1 base to trimming and J lost 6 bases; unmatched junction nucleotides: 12. This TCR derives from a man aged 70 or older with acute or convalescent COVID-19. Sequences were obtained from peripheral blood. The V call is TRBV9, the J call TRBJ2-3, with TRBD1 matching 9 bases. The CDR3 loop is CASSVSGQGTSMDTQYF. CDR3 nucleotides: TGTGCCAGCAGCGTATCGGGACAGGGAACTAGTATGGATACGCAGTATTTT.